This is a list of T cell receptor beta chains from one sample in a study of blood T cell repertoires in COVID-19. Data came from immunoSEQ multiplex PCR; TCRdb stores just in-frame clones and leaves some out. The table shows more than 150,000 clones, with approximately 80% occurring only once. The sample comprised PBMCs or T cells enriched from blood (not recorded which). These receptors originate from a man between 60 and 75 years old who had been exposed to COVID-19. CDR3s leave out the opening cysteine and the closing phenylalanine or tryptophan. The size field is filled for only some rows; it gives once, few, many or a size class.

v_gene: TRBV19
abundance: once
j_gene: TRBJ1-5
CDR3aa: ASSTTGTGLSNQPQH

v_gene: TRBV5-1
abundance: .
j_gene: TRBJ2-1
CDR3aa: ASSLDSGTYNEQF

v_gene: TRBV28
abundance: few
j_gene: TRBJ2-7
CDR3aa: ASSLREYIDEQY

v_gene: TRBV2
abundance: .
j_gene: TRBJ1-2
CDR3aa: ASSDRGLRYGYT

v_gene: TRBV6-4
abundance: once
j_gene: TRBJ2-1
CDR3aa: ASTRVGVATWREQF

v_gene: TRBV5-1
abundance: .
j_gene: TRBJ2-5
CDR3aa: ASSRYQETQY

v_gene: TRBV6-5
abundance: .
j_gene: TRBJ2-2
CDR3aa: ASRYPGTGELF

v_gene: TRBV7-9
abundance: once
j_gene: TRBJ2-7
CDR3aa: ASSRSLGTGTYEQY

v_gene: TRBV24-1
abundance: many
j_gene: TRBJ1-2
CDR3aa: ATSSTGGANNYGYT

v_gene: TRBV10-3
abundance: .
j_gene: TRBJ1-5
CDR3aa: AIRDRVDQPQH

v_gene: TRBV2
abundance: .
j_gene: TRBJ1-1
CDR3aa: ASSGRQSLGGTEAF

v_gene: TRBV21-1
abundance: .
j_gene: TRBJ2-3
CDR3aa: ASSKVRGRGTDTQY

v_gene: TRBV2
abundance: .
j_gene: TRBJ2-1
CDR3aa: ASTRAGEYNEQF

v_gene: TRBV6-2/TRBV6-3
abundance: .
j_gene: TRBJ1-1
CDR3aa: ASSLEGARTEAF

v_gene: TRBV28
abundance: .
j_gene: TRBJ2-7
CDR3aa: ASRNSGEMSGEQY

v_gene: TRBV28
abundance: .
j_gene: TRBJ1-3
CDR3aa: ASMDRGPGNTIY

v_gene: TRBV28
abundance: .
j_gene: TRBJ2-1
CDR3aa: ASSPHNPLANEQF

v_gene: TRBV6-5
abundance: once
j_gene: TRBJ1-2
CDR3aa: ASGDSSYGYT

v_gene: TRBV4-1
abundance: many
j_gene: TRBJ2-3
CDR3aa: ASSHVSGFNSDTQY

v_gene: TRBV27
abundance: .
j_gene: TRBJ1-4
CDR3aa: ASGELWEKLF

v_gene: TRBV5-1
abundance: .
j_gene: TRBJ2-5
CDR3aa: ASSMDRQETQY

v_gene: TRBV3-1/TRBV3-2
abundance: .
j_gene: TRBJ1-5
CDR3aa: ASSQDRLQPQH

v_gene: TRBV28
abundance: .
j_gene: TRBJ2-5
CDR3aa: ASTSGGFQETQY

v_gene: TRBV2
abundance: once
j_gene: TRBJ2-2
CDR3aa: ATSLATSRAGELF

v_gene: TRBV4-1
abundance: .
j_gene: TRBJ1-5
CDR3aa: ASSPPGGNQPQH

v_gene: TRBV5-6
abundance: .
j_gene: TRBJ2-7
CDR3aa: ASSSSLAGALYEQY

v_gene: TRBV19
abundance: .
j_gene: TRBJ2-1
CDR3aa: ASSPRDSTLGDEQF

v_gene: TRBV7-6
abundance: .
j_gene: TRBJ2-3
CDR3aa: ASSSSPTTSGAPSTDTQY

v_gene: TRBV14
abundance: .
j_gene: TRBJ1-1
CDR3aa: ASSRRTGMNTEAF

v_gene: TRBV3-1/TRBV3-2
abundance: .
j_gene: TRBJ1-2
CDR3aa: ASSQEGQALGGYT

v_gene: TRBV4-3
abundance: .
j_gene: TRBJ1-1
CDR3aa: ASSQDLEMGTEAF

v_gene: TRBV3-1/TRBV3-2
abundance: .
j_gene: TRBJ2-7
CDR3aa: ASSRGQDAYEQY

v_gene: TRBV6-9
abundance: .
j_gene: TRBJ1-5
CDR3aa: ASSYEVSQPQH

v_gene: TRBV5-1
abundance: .
j_gene: TRBJ2-3
CDR3aa: ASSLSGSLGGTDTQY

v_gene: TRBV7-8
abundance: .
j_gene: TRBJ2-3
CDR3aa: ASSFGDTQY

v_gene: TRBV24-1
abundance: .
j_gene: TRBJ1-5
CDR3aa: ATSDPTGNQPQH

v_gene: TRBV29-1
abundance: .
j_gene: TRBJ2-7
CDR3aa: SATGTHTYEQY

v_gene: TRBV7-2
abundance: .
j_gene: TRBJ1-6
CDR3aa: ASSSGQGRTPLH

v_gene: TRBV4-2
abundance: .
j_gene: TRBJ1-2
CDR3aa: ASRSARRDRGSGYT

v_gene: TRBV6-5
abundance: .
j_gene: TRBJ2-5
CDR3aa: ASSDRGETQY

v_gene: TRBV6-2/TRBV6-3
abundance: .
j_gene: TRBJ2-7
CDR3aa: ASSTHSYEQY

v_gene: TRBV28
abundance: .
j_gene: TRBJ1-2
CDR3aa: ASRTPGQGAVGYT

v_gene: TRBV28
abundance: .
j_gene: TRBJ2-4
CDR3aa: ASIAGGAEAKNIQY

v_gene: TRBV27
abundance: few
j_gene: TRBJ2-1
CDR3aa: ASSLISGSVDEQF

v_gene: TRBV6-2/TRBV6-3
abundance: few
j_gene: TRBJ2-7
CDR3aa: ASSQNRVSTYEQY

v_gene: TRBV18
abundance: once
j_gene: TRBJ1-2
CDR3aa: ASRRVGTDDGYT

v_gene: TRBV30
abundance: .
j_gene: TRBJ1-2
CDR3aa: AWRTQGTNYGYT

v_gene: TRBV30
abundance: .
j_gene: TRBJ2-7
CDR3aa: AWSLKGLAYEQY

v_gene: TRBV9
abundance: .
j_gene: TRBJ2-3
CDR3aa: ASSVGLAGYASTDTQY

v_gene: TRBV6-4
abundance: .
j_gene: TRBJ2-7
CDR3aa: ARHQRRDREQTFSYEQY

v_gene: TRBV6-2/TRBV6-3
abundance: .
j_gene: TRBJ2-2
CDR3aa: ASSGLDLSGELF